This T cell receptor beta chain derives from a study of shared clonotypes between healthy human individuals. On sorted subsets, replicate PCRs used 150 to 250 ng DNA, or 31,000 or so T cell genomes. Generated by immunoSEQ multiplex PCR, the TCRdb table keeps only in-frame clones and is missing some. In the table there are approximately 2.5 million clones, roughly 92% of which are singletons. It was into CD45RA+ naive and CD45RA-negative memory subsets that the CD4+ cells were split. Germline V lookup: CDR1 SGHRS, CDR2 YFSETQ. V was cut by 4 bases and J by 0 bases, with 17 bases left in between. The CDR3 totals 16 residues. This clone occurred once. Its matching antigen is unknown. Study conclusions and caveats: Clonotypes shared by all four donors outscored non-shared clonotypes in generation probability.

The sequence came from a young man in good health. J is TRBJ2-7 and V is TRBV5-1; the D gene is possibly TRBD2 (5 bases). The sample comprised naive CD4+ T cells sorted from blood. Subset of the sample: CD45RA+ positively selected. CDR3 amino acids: CASSLSGSLVSYEQYF. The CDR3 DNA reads TGCGCCAGCAGCCTCTCGGGAAGTTTGGTCTCCTACGAGCAGTACTTC.